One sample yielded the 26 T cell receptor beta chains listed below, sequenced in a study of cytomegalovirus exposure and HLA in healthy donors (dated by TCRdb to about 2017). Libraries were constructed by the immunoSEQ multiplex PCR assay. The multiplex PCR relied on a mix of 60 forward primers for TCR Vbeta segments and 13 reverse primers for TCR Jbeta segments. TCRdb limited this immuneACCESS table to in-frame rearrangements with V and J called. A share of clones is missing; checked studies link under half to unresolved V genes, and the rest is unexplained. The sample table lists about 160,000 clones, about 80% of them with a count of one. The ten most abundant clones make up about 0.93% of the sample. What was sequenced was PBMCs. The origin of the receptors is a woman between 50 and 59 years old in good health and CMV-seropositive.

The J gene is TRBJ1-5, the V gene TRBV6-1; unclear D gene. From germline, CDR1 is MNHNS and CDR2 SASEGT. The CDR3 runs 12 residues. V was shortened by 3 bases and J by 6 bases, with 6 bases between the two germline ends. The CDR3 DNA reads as TGTGCCAGCAGTGATAGCTTTCAGCCCCAGCATTTT. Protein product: CASSDSFQPQHF.

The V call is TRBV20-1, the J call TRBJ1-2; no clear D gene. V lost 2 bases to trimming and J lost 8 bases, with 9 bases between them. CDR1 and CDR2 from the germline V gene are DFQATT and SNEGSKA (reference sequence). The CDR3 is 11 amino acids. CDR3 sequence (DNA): TGCAGTGCTAGAAACAGCCGGGGCTACACCTTC. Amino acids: CSARNSRGYTF.

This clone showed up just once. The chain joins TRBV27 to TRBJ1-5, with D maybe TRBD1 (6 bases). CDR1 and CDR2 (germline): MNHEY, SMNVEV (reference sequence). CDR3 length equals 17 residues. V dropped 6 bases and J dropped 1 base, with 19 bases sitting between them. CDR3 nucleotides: TGTGCCAGCAGATATGCCGGGACACCTGAGAGCAATCAGCCCCAGCATTTT. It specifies CASRYAGTPESNQPQHF.

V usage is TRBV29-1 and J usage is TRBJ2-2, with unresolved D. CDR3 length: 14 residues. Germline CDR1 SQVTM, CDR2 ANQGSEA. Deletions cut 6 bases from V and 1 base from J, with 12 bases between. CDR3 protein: CSVAPELNTGELFF. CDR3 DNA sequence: TGCAGCGTCGCCCCGGAGCTGAACACCGGGGAGCTGTTTTTT.

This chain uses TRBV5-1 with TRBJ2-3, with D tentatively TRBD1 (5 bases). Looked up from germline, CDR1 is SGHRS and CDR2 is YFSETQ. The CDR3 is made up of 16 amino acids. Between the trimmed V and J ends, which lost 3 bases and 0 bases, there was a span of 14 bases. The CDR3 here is CASSSASGQSTDTQYF. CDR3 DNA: TGCGCCAGCAGCTCAGCATCAGGGCAGAGCACAGATACGCAGTATTTT.

The CDR3 here is CSVSGGSSYEQYF. The CDR3 nucleotides read TGCAGCGTTAGCGGGGGGTCCTCCTACGAGCAGTACTTC. The chain uses TRBV29-1 and TRBJ2-7; 9 bases map to TRBD2. The germline V gene has CDR1 SQVTM and CDR2 ANQGSEA. The CDR3 spans 13 residues. The V gene end was trimmed by 5 bases and the J gene end by 0 bases; junction bases not matched to a gene: 2.

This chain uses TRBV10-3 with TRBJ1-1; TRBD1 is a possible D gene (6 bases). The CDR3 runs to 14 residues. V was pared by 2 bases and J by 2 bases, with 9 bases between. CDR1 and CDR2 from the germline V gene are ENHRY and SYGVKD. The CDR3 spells CAISEGQRNTEAFF. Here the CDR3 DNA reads TGTGCCATCAGTGAGGGACAGCGCAACACTGAAGCTTTCTTT.

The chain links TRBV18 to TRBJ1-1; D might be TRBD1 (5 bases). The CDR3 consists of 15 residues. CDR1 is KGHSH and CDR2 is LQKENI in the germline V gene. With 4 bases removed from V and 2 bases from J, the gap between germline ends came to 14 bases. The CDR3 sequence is CASSRGGDPNTEAFF. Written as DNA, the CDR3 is TGTGCCAGCTCACGCGGGGGGGATCCCAACACTGAAGCTTTCTTT.

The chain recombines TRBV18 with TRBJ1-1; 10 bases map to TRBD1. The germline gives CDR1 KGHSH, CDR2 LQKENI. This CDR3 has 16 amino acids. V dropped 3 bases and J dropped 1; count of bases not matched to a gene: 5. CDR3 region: CASSPGTGASNTEAFF. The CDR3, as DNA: TGTGCCAGCTCACCTGGGACAGGGGCCTCGAACACTGAAGCTTTCTTT.

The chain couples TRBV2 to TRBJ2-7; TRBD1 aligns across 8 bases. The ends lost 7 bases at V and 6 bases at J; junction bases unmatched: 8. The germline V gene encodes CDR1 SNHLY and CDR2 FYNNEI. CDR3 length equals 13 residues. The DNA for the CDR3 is TGTGCCAGCACTTGGACAGGGTTGGGCGAGCAGTACTTC. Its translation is CASTWTGLGEQYF. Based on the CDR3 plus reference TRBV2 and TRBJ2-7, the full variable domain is EPEVTQTPSHQVTQMGQEVILRCVPISNHLYFYWYRQILGQKVEFLVSFYNNEISEKSEIFDDQFSVERPDGSNFTLKIRSTKLEDSAMYFCASTWTGLGEQYFGPGTRLTVT.

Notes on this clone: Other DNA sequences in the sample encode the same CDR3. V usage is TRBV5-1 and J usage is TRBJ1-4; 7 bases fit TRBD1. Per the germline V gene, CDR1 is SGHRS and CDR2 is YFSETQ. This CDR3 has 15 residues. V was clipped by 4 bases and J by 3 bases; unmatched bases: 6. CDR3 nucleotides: TGCGCCAGCAGCACGAGACAGGGACCTAATGAAAAACTGTTTTTT. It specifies CASSTRQGPNEKLFF.

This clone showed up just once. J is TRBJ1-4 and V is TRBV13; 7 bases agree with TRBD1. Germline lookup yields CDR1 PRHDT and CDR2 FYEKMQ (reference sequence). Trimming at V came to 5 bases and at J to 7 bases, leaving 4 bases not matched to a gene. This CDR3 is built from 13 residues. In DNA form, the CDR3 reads TGTGCCAGCAGCCCCCGACAGGGTGAAAAACTGTTTTTT. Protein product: CASSPRQGEKLFF.

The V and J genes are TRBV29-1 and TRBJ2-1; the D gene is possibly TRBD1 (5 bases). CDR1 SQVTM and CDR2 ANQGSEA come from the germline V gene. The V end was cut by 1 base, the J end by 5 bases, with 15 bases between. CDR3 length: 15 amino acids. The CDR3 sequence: CSVEVGAEGDNEQFF. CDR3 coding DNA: TGCAGCGTTGAAGTAGGAGCTGAAGGGGACAATGAGCAGTTCTTC.

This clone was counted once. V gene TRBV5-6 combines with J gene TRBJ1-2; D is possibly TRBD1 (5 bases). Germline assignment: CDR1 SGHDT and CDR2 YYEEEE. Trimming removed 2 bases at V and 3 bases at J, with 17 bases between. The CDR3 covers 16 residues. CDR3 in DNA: TGTGCCAGCAGCTTATTCCAGGGTCTCAGATACTATGGCTACACCTTC. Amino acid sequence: CASSLFQGLRYYGYTF.

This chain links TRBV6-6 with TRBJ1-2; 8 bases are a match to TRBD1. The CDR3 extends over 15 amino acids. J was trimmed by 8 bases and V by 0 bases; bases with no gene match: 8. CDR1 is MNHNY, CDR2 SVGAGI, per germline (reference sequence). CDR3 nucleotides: TGTGCCAGCAGTTACTCATTTAACAGGGGGAGCGGCTACACCTTC. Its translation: CASSYSFNRGSGYTF.

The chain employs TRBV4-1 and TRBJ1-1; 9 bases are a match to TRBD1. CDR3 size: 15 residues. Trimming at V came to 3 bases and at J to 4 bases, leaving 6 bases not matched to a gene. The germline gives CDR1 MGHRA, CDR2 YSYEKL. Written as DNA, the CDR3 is TGCGCCAGCAGCCAGTCGGGACAGGGCGGCACTGAAGCTTTCTTT. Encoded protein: CASSQSGQGGTEAFF.

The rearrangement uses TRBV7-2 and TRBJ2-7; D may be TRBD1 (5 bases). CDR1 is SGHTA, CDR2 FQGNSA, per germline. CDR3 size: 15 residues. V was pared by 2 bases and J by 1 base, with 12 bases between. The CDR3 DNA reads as TGTGCCAGCAGCTTATCGGCGGCAGGGTCCTACGAGCAGTACTTC. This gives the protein CASSLSAAGSYEQYF.

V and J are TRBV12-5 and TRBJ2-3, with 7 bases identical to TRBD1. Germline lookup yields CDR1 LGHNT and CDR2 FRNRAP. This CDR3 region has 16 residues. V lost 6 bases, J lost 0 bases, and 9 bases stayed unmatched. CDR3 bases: TGTGCTAGTGGACCTGGGACAGCGTCTAGCACAGATACGCAGTATTTT. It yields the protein CASGPGTASSTDTQYF.

CDR3 sequence reads: CASTGPGFRNAGELFF. The CDR3 DNA follows: TGTGCCAGCACAGGTCCAGGGTTCCGAAACGCCGGGGAGCTGTTTTTT. The chain employs TRBV5-6 and TRBJ2-2; D is perhaps TRBD1 (5 bases). The CDR3 consists of 16 residues. Trimming stripped 6 bases from V and 6 bases from J, with 21 bases between. Germline V gene sequence: CDR1 SGHDT, CDR2 YYEEEE.

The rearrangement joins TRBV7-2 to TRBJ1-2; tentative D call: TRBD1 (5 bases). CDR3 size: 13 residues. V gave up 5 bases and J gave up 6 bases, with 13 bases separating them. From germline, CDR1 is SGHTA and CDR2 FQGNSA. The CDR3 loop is CASSKRDLHGYTF. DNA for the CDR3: TGTGCCAGCAGCAAGAGGGACTTACATGGCTACACCTTC. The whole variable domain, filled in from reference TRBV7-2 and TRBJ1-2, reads GAGVSQSPSNKVTEKGKDVELRCDPISGHTALYWYRQSLGQGLEFLIYFQGNSAPDKSGLPSDRFSAERTGGSVSTLTIQRTQQEDSAVYLCASSKRDLHGYTFGSGTRLTVV.

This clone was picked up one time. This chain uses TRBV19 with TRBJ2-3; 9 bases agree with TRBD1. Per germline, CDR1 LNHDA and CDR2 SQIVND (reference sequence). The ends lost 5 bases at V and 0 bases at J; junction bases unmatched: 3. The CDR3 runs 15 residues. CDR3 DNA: TGTGCCAGTAGTCCGGGGACAGGGAGCACAGATACGCAGTATTTT. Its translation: CASSPGTGSTDTQYF.

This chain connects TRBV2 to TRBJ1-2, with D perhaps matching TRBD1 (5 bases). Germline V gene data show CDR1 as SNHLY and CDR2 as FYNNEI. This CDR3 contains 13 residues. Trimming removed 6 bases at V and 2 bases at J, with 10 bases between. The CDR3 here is CASSGGVNYGYTF. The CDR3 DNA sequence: TGTGCCAGCAGCGGGGGGGTGAACTATGGCTACACCTTC.

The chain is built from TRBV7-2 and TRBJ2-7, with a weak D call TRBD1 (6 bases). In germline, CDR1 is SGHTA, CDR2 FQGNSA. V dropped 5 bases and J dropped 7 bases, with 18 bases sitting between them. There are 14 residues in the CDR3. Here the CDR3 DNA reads TGTGCCAGCAGCCTCGACAGGAACTCCGGAGAGCAGTACTTC. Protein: CASSLDRNSGEQYF.

The CDR3 sequence is CASSKRDGTRISTDTQYF. CDR3 nucleotides: TGTGCCAGCAGCAAACGGGACGGGACAAGGATAAGCACAGATACGCAGTATTTT. This chain joins TRBV13 and TRBJ2-3; D is perhaps TRBD1 (6 bases). CDR3 size: 18 residues. V was trimmed by 5 bases and J by 0 bases, leaving 21 bases between them. Germline V gene data show CDR1 as PRHDT and CDR2 as FYEKMQ (reference sequence).

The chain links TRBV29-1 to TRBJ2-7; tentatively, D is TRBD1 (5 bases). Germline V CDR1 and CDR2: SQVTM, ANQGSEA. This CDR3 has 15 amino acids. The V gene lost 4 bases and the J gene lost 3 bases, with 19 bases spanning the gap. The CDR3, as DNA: TGCAGCGTTGGGGGCAGGGCCACTTCAATCTACGAGCAGTACTTC. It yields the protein CSVGGRATSIYEQYF.

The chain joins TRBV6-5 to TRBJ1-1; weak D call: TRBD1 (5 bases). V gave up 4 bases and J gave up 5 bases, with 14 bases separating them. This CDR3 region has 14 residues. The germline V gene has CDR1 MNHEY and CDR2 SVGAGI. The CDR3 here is CASSSISGGTEAFF. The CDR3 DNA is TGTGCCAGCAGTTCGATATCGGGGGGAACTGAAGCTTTCTTT.